This T cell receptor (beta chain) stems from a study of beta chain features in type 1 diabetes. Expressed TCRB transcripts were sequenced because the entire RNA isolate underwent reverse transcription. TCRdb keeps only in-frame clones here, not all; method: immunoSEQ multiplex PCR. The sample yields 40,000 to 60,000 clones, approximately 60% seen once. Remarks on this clone: The antigen is unknown.

CDR1 is SGHDN and CDR2 is FVKESK in the germline V gene. V shed 1 base and J shed 6 bases, with 11 bases lying between them. The CDR3 runs 14 residues. Whole-study results and caveats: Over-representation of high TCR-expressing cells was a possible consequence of cDNA sequencing. Moderately but significantly shorter TCRB CDR3s were found in Type 1 diabetes patients in all four CD4+ subsets.

A CD45RO/CCR7/CD25/CD127/CD95/CD27 panel sorted naive, central memory, regulatory and stem cell-like memory CD4+ cells. Sequencing was carried out using stem cell memory CD4+ T cells from blood. This chain connects TRBV14 to TRBJ2-3, with D maybe TRBD1 (6 bases). The sequence derives from a woman aged 25 to 39 with type 1 diabetes. CDR3 loop: CASSQAGGWDTQYF. CDR3 coding DNA: TGTGCCAGCAGCCAAGCTGGGGGCTGGGATACGCAGTATTTT. Based on the CDR3 plus reference TRBV14 and TRBJ2-3, the full variable domain is EAGVTQFPSHSVIEKGQTVTLRCDPISGHDNLYWYRRVMGKEIKFLLHFVKESKQDESGMPNNRFLAERTGGTYSTLKVQPAELEDSGVYFCASSQAGGWDTQYFGPGTRLTVL.